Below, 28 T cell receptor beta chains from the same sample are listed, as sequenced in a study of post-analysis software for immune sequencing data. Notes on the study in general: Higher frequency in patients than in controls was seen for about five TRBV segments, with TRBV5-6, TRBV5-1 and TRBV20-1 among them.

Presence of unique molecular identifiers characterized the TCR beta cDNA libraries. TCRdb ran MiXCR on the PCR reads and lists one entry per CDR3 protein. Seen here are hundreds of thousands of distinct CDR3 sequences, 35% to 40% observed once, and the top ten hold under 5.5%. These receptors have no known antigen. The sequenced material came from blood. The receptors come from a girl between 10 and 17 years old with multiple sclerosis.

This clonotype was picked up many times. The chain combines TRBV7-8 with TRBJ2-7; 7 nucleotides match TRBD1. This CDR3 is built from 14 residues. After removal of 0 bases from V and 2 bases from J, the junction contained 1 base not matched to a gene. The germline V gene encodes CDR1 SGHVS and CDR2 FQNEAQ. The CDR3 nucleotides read TGTGCCAGCAGCTTAGCCACAGGGGCCTACGAGCAGTACTTC. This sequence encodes CASSLATGAYEQYF.

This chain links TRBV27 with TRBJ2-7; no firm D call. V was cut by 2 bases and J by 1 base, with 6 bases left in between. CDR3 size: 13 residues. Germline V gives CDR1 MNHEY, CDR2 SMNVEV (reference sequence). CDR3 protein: CASSLRESYEQYF. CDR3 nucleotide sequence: TGTGCCAGCAGTTTAAGGGAATCCTACGAGCAGTACTTC.

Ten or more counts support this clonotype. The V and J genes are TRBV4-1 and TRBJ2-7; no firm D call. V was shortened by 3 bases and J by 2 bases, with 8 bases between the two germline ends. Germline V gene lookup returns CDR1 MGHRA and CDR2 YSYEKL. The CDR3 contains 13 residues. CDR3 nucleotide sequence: TGCGCCAGCAGCCATAATCTCGCCTACGAGCAGTACTTC. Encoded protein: CASSHNLAYEQYF.

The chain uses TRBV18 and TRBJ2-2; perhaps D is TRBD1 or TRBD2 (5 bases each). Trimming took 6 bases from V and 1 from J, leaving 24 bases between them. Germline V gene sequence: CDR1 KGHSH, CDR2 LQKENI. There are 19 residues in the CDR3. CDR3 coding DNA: TGTGCCAGCTCGCATTTTTCGGGACCGAAGTTATTGAACACCGGGGAGCTGTTTTTT. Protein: CASSHFSGPKLLNTGELFF.

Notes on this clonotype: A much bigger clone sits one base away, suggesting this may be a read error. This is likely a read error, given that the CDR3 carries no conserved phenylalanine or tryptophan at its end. The CDR3 region is CATEPSGKETQYC. The CDR3 coding sequence is TGTGCCACCGAGCCTAGCGGGAAAGAGACCCAGTACTGC. V usage is TRBV6-1 and J usage is TRBJ2-5; TRBD2 matches 9 bases. Germline V gene data show CDR1 as MNHNS and CDR2 as SASEGT. Trimming cost V 10 bases and J 3 bases; bases outside gene matches: 6. The CDR3 has 13 residues.

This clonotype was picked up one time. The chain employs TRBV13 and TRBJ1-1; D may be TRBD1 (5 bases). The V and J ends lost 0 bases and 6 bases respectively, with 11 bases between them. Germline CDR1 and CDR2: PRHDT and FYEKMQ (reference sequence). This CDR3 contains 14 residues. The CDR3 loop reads CASSLGTGTPEAFF. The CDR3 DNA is TGTGCCAGCAGCTTAGGGACGGGGACGCCTGAAGCTTTCTTT.

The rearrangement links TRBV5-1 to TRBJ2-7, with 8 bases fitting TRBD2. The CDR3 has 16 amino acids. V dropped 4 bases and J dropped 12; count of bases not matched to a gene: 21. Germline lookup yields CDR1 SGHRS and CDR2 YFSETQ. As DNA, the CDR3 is TGCGCCAGCAGCCAGACTAGCGATGAGCTGGGGGGGACCCGGTACTTC. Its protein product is CASSQTSDELGGTRYF.

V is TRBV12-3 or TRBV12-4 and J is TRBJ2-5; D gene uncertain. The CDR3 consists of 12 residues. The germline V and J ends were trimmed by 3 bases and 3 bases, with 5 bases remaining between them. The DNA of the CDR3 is TGTGCCAGCAGTTTTCGGGAAGAGACCCAGTACTTC. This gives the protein CASSFREETQYF.

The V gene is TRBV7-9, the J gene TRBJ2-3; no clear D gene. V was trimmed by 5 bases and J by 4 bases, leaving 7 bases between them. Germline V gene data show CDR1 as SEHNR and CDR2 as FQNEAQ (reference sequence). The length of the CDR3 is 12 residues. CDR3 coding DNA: TGTGCCAGCAGCCAATTCGCAGATACGCAGTATTTT. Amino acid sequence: CASSQFADTQYF.

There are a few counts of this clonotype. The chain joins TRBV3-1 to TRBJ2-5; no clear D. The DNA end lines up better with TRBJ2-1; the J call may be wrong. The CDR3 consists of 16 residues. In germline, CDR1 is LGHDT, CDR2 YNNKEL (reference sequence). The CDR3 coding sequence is TGTGCCAGCAGCCAAGCCCTCGGTGCGACTCAAGAGACCCAGTTCTTC. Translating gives CASSQALGATQETQFF.

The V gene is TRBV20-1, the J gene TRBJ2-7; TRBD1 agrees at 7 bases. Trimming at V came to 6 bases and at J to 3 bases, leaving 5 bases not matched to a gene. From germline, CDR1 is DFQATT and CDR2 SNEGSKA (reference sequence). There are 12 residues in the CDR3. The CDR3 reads CSATTGVYEQYF. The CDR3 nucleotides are TGCAGTGCAACAACAGGGGTCTACGAGCAGTACTTC.

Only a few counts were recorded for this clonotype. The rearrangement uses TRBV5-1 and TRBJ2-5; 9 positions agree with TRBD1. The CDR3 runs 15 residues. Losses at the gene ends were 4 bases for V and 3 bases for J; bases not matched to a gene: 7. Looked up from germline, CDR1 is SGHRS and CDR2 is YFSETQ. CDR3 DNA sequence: TGCGCCAGCAGCACGACGGGACAGGGTGAAGAGACCCAGTACTTC. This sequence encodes CASSTTGQGEETQYF.

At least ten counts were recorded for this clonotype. The DNA of the CDR3 is TGCAGTGCTAGGTCTAGCCATTACAATGAGCAGTTCTTC. It codes for CSARSSHYNEQFF. This rearrangement joins TRBV20-1 to TRBJ2-1, with D perhaps matching TRBD2 (5 bases). The V and J ends lost 3 bases and 4 bases respectively, with 10 bases between them. The CDR3 length is 13 residues. Per germline, CDR1 DFQATT and CDR2 SNEGSKA (reference sequence).

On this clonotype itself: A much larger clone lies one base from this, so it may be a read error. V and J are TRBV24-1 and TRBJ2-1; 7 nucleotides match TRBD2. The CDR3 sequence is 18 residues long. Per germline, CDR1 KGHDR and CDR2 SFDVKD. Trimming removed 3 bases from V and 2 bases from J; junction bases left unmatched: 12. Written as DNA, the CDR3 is TGTGCCACCAGTGATGTGGTTGGGCGGGAGAGCGCCTACAATGAGCAGTTCTTC. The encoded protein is CATSDVVGRESAYNEQFF.

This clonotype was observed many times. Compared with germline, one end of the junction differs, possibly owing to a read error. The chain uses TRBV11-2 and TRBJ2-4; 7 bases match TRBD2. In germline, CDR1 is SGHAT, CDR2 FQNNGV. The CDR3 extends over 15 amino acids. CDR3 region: CASSLAGVAKNIQYF. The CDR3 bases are TGTGCCAGCAGTTTAGCGGGCGTAGCCAAAAACATTCAGTACTTC.

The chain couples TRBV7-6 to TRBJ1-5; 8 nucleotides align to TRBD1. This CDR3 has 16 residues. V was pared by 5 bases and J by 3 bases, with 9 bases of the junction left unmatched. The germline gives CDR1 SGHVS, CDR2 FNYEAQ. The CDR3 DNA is TGTGCCAGCAGCGCGGGCGGGACAGGCGTCAATCAGCCCCAGCATTTT. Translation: CASSAGGTGVNQPQHF.

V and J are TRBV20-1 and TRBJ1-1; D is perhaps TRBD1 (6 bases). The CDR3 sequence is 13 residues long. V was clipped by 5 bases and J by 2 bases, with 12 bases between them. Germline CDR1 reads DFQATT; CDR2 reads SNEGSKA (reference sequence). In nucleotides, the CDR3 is TGCAGTGCTGGGGGGGGGGCAAACACTGAAGCTTTCTTT. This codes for CSAGGGANTEAFF.

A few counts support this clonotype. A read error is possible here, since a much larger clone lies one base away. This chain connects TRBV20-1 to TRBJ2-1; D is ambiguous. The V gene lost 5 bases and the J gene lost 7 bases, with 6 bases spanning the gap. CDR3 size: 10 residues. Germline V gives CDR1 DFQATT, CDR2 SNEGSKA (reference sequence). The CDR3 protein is CSAWRNEQFF. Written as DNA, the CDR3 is TGCAGTGCTTGGCGAAATGAGCAGTTCTTC.

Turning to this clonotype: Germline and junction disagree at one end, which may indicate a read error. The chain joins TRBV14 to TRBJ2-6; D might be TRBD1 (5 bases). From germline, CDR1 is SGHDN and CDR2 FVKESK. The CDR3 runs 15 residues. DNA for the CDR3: TGCGCCAGCAGCCAGATGACAGCTGGGGCCAACGTCCCGACTTTC. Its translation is CASSQMTAGANVPTF.

The CDR3 sequence is CASGSGNTDTQYF. CDR3 DNA sequence: TGCGCCAGCGGGAGCGGGAACACAGATACGCAGTATTTT. The chain has TRBV5-1 and TRBJ2-3, with 7 bases matching TRBD2. The CDR3 is made up of 13 amino acids. V lost 7 bases and J lost 2; bases outside the gene matches: 4. The germline CDR1 and CDR2 sequences are SGHRS and YFSETQ.

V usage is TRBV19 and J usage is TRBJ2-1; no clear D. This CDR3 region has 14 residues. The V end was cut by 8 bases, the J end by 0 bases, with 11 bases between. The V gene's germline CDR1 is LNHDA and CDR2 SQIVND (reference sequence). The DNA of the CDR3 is TGTGCCAGTGCTACACGGAGCTCCTACAATGAGCAGTTCTTC. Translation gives CASATRSSYNEQFF.

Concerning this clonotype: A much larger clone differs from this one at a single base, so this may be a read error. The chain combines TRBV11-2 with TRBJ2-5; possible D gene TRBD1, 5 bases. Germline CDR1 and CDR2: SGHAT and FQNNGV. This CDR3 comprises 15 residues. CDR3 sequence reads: CASGLVRAEKETQYF. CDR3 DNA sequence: TGTGCCAGCGGCTTAGTCAGGGCAGAAAAAGAGACCCAGTACTTC.

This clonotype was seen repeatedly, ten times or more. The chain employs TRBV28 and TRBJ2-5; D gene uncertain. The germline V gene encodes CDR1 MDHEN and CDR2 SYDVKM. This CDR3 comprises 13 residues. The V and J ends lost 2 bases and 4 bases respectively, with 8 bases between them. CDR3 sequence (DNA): TGTGCCAGCAGTTTAGGTGGGCTAGAGACCCAGTACTTC. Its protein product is CASSLGGLETQYF.

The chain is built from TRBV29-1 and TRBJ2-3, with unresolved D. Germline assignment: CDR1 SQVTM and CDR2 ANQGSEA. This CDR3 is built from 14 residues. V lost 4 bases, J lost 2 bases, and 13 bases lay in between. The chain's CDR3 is CSVVPKRVTDTQYF. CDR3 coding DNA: TGCAGCGTTGTCCCGAAACGGGTCACAGATACGCAGTATTTT.

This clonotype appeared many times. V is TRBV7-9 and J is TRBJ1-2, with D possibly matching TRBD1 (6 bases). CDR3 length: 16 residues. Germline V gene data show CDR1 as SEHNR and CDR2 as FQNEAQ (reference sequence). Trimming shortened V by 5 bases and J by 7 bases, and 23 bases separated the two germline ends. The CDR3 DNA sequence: TGTGCCAGCAGCGCGGGACATCAGGAGCGGGCGGGTGGCTACACCTTC. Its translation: CASSAGHQERAGGYTF.

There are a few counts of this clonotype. CDR3 loop: CASSPRTGTNTEAFF. CDR3 bases: TGTGCCAGCAGCCCTCGGACAGGCACGAACACTGAAGCTTTCTTT. The chain couples TRBV2 to TRBJ1-1; 7 bases are shared with TRBD1. The CDR3 is 15 residues long. CDR1 SNHLY and CDR2 FYNNEI come from the germline V gene. With V trimmed by 6 bases and J by 1 base, 8 bases remained unmatched. The whole variable domain, filled in from reference TRBV2 and TRBJ1-1, reads EPEVTQTPSHQVTQMGQEVILRCVPISNHLYFYWYRQILGQKVEFLVSFYNNEISEKSEIFDDQFSVERPDGSNFTLKIRSTKLEDSAMYFCASSPRTGTNTEAFFGQGTRLTVV.

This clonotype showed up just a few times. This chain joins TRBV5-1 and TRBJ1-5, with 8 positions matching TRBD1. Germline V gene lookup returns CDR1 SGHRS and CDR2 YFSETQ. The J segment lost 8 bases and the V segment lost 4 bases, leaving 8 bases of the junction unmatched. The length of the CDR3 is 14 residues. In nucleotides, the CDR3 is TGCGCCAGCAGCCCGGGACAGGTTAACGAGCCCCAGCATTTT. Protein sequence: CASSPGQVNEPQHF.

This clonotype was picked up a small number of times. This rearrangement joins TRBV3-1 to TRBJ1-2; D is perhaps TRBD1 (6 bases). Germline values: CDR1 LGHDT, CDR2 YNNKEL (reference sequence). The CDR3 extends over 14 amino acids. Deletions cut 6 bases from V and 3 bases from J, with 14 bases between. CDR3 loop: CASRRGRGDYGYTF. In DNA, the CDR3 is TGTGCCAGCAGGAGGGGCAGGGGAGACTATGGCTACACCTTC.